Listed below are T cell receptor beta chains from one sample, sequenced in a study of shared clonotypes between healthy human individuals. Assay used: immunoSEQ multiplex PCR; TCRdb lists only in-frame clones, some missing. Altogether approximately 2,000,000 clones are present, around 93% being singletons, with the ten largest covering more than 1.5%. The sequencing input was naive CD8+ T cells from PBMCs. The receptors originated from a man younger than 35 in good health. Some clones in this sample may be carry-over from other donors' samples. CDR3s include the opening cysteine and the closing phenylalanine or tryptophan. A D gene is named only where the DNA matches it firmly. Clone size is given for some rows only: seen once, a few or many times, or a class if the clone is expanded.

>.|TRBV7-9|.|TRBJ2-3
CASKRADTQYF
TGTGCCAGCAAGAGGGCAGATACGCAGTATTTT
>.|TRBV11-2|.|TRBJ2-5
CASSSGQTLQETQYF
TGTGCCAGCAGCAGCGGACAGACCCTTCAAGAGACCCAGTACTTC
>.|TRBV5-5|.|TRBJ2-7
CASSLGVDQYF
TGTGCCAGCAGCTTGGGGGTGGATCAGTACTTC
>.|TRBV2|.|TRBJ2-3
CASSEARRQGGTDTQYF
TGTGCCAGCAGTGAAGCTAGAAGGCAGGGCGGCACAGATACGCAGTATTTT
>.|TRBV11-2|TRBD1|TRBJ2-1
CASSGRTGMINEQFF
TGTGCCAGCAGCGGGAGGACAGGGATGATCAATGAGCAGTTCTTC
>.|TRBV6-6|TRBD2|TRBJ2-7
CASSARLAGVFEQYF
TGTGCCAGCAGTGCCCGACTAGCGGGAGTCTTCGAGCAGTACTTC
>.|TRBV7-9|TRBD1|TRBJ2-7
CASSLWDSPSYEQYF
TGTGCCAGCAGCTTATGGGACAGCCCGTCCTACGAGCAGTACTTC
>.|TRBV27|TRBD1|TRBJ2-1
CASSPRRDRLYNEQFF
TGTGCCAGCAGCCCACGGCGGGACAGGCTGTACAATGAGCAGTTCTTC
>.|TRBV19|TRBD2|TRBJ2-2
CASSIGWREGTGELFF
TGTGCCAGTAGTATAGGATGGCGGGAGGGCACCGGGGAGCTGTTTTTT
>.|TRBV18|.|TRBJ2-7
CASSPDLGSYEQYF
TGTGCCAGCTCACCAGATCTGGGCTCCTACGAGCAGTACTTC
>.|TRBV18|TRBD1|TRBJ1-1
CASSGDSRNTEAFF
TGTGCCAGCTCGGGGGACAGCCGGAACACTGAAGCTTTCTTT
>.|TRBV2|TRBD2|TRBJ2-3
CASSGGGLAGDLTDTQYF
TGTGCCAGCAGTGGGGGAGGGCTAGCGGGAGACCTCACAGATACGCAGTATTTT
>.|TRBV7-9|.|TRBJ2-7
CASSRGLYEQYF
TGTGCCAGCAGCCGCGGCCTTTACGAGCAGTACTTC
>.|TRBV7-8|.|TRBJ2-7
CASSLNPPTSSYEQYF
TGTGCCAGCAGCTTAAACCCCCCAACTAGTTCCTACGAGCAGTACTTC
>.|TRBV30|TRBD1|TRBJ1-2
CAWSWGTGSYGYTF
TGTGCCTGGAGTTGGGGGACAGGAAGCTATGGCTACACCTTC
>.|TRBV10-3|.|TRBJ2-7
CAIRTLDSYEQYF
TGTGCCATCAGGACCTTAGACTCCTACGAGCAGTACTTC
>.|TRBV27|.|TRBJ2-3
CASALSQDTQYF
TGTGCCAGCGCGTTATCTCAAGATACGCAGTATTTT
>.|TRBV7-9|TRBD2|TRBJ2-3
CASSPSPASGRPSDTQYF
TGTGCCAGCAGCCCCTCCCCGGCTAGCGGGAGGCCCTCCGATACGCAGTATTTT
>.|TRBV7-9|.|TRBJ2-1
CASSPSRTDNEQFF
TGTGCCAGCAGCCCCTCCCGGACTGACAATGAGCAGTTCTTC
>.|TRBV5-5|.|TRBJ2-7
CASSQGLKLGEQYF
TGTGCCAGCAGTCAGGGTCTAAAACTCGGCGAGCAGTACTTC
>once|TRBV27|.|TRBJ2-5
CASRALYQETQYF
TGTGCCAGCAGGGCCCTCTACCAAGAGACCCAGTACTTC
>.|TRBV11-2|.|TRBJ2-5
CASSNRAETQYF
TGTGCCAGCAGCAACCGTGCAGAGACCCAGTACTTC
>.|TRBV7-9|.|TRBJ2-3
CASSPRFPADTQYF
TGTGCCAGCAGCCCCCGTTTTCCTGCAGATACGCAGTATTTT
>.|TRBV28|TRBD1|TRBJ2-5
CASSLEDRGRETQYF
TGTGCCAGCAGTTTGGAAGACAGGGGGCGTGAGACCCAGTACTTC
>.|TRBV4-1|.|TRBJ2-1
CASSQDRSGYEQFF
TGCGCCAGCAGCCAAGATCGTTCGGGGTATGAGCAGTTCTTC
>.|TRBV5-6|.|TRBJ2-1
CASSLGGEQFF
TGTGCCAGCAGTCTCGGGGGTGAGCAGTTCTTC
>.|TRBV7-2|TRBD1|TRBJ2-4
CASSLLGPSGGVGKNIQYF
TGTGCCAGCAGCTTACTCGGGCCGTCAGGGGGTGTGGGCAAAAACATTCAGTACTTC
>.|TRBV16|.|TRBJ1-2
CASSPGGEGVSGYTF
TGTGCCAGCAGCCCCGGGGGCGAGGGCGTTAGTGGCTACACCTTC
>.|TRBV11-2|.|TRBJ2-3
CASRAGSGQGNTDTQYF
TGTGCCAGCCGAGCGGGGTCAGGACAGGGAAACACAGATACGCAGTATTTT
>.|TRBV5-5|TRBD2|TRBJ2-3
CASSLWVAGPDTQYF
TGTGCCAGCAGCTTGTGGGTAGCGGGCCCAGATACGCAGTATTTT
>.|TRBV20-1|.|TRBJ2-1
CSASTSNEQFF
TGCAGTGCTAGTACGAGTAATGAGCAGTTCTTC
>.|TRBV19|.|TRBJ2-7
CASSISAGGDYEQYF
TGTGCCAGTAGTATATCCGCCGGGGGAGACTACGAGCAGTACTTC
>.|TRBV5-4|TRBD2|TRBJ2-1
CASSLEIGGRANEQFF
TGTGCCAGCAGCTTAGAGATCGGCGGGAGGGCCAATGAGCAGTTCTTC